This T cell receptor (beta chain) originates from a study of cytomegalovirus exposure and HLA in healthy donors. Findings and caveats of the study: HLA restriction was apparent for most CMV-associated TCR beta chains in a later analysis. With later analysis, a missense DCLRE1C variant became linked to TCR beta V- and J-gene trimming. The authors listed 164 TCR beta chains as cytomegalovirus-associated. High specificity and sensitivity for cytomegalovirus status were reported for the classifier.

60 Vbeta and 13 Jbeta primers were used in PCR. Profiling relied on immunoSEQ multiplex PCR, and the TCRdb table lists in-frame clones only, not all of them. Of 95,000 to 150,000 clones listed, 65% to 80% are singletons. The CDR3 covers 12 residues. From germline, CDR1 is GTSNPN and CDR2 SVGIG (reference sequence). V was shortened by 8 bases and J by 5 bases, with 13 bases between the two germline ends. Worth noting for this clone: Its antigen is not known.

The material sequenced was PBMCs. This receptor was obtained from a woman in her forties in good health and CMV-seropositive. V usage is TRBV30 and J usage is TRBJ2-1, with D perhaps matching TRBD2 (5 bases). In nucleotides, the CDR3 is TGTGCCGGAGGAAGGACCAACAATGAGCAGTTCTTC. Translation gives CAGGRTNNEQFF.